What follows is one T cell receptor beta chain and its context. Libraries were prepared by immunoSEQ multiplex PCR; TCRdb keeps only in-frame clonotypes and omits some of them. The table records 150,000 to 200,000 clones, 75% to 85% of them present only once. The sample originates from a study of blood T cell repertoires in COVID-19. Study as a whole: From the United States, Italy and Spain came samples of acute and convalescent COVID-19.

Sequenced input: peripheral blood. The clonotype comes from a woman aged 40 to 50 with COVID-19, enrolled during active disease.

In DNA form, the CDR3 reads TGTGCCAGCAGTATTATAGCGGGAGTCGGCAATGAGCAGTTCTTC. Translated: CASSIIAGVGNEQFF. This chain connects TRBV5-5 to TRBJ2-1, with 9 bases lining up with TRBD2. From germline, CDR1 is SGHKS and CDR2 YYEKEE (reference sequence). The CDR3 sequence is 15 residues long. The trim removed 5 bases at V and 6 bases at J, leaving 9 bases unmatched.